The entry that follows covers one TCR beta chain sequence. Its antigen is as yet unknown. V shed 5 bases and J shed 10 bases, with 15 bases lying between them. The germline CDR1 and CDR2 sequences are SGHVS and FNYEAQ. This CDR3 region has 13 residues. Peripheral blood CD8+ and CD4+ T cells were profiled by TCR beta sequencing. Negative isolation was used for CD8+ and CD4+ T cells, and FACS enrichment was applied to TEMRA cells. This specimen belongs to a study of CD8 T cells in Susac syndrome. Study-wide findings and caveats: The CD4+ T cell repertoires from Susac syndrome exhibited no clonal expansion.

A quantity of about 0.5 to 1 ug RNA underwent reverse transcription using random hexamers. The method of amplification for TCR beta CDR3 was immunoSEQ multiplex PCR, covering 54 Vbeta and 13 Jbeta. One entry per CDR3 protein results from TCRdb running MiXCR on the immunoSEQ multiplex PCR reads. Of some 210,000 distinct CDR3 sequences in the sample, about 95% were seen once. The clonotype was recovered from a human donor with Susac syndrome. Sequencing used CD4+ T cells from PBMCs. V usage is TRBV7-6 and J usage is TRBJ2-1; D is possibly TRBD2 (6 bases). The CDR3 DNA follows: TGTGCCAGCAGCCAAAATACCGGGGGAGAGCAGTTCTTC. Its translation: CASSQNTGGEQFF. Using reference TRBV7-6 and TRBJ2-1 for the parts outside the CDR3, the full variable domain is GAGVSQSPRYKVTKRGQDVALRCDPISGHVSLYWYRQALGQGPEFLTYFNYEAQQDKSGLPNDRFSAERPEGSISTLTIQRTEQRDSAMYRCASSQNTGGEQFFGPGTRLTVL.